The 4 T cell receptor beta chains presented below share a single source sample, sequenced in a study of OX40 agonist ivuxolimab in advanced cancers. The table came from immunoSEQ multiplex PCR; TCRdb's copy has only in-frame clones and leaves some out. The table records about 61,000 clones, roughly 90% of them present only once. Sequenced here: CD4+ or CD8+ T cells sorted from blood, sampled in a trial of the OX40 agonist ivuxolimab. These receptor sequences come from an adult with an advanced solid tumor such as melanoma, head and neck, liver or kidney cancer.

The chain recombines TRBV6-5 with TRBJ1-2, with TRBD1 matching 8 bases. CDR1 and CDR2 from the germline V gene are MNHEY and SVGAGI. The CDR3 spans 13 residues. Unmatched junction bases numbered 2, after V lost 0 bases and J lost 8 bases. The CDR3 protein is CASSYSTGVGYTF. In DNA, the CDR3 is TGTGCCAGCAGTTACTCGACAGGGGTAGGCTACACCTTC.

The rearrangement links TRBV27 to TRBJ2-1, with a tentative D call TRBD2 (7 bases). The CDR3 covers 17 residues. The germline V gene encodes CDR1 MNHEY and CDR2 SMNVEV (reference sequence). Trimming left V 5 bases short and J 2 bases short, with 19 bases between. Here the CDR3 reads CASSPRGGGLTYNEQFF. Here the CDR3 DNA reads TGTGCCAGCAGTCCCAGGGGAGGGGGTTTAACCTACAATGAGCAGTTCTTC.

This clone was picked up one time. The chain links TRBV30 to TRBJ2-1, with D uncertain. The CDR3 is made up of 15 amino acids. Germline loops: CDR1 GTSNPN, CDR2 SVGIG (reference sequence). The V and J ends lost 1 base and 2 bases respectively, with 12 bases between them. This CDR3 is CAWSALGRAYNEQFF. The CDR3 bases are TGTGCCTGGAGTGCATTAGGGCGAGCCTACAATGAGCAGTTCTTC.

This chain joins TRBV4-1 and TRBJ1-5; D not certain. The CDR3 runs to 16 residues. Between the trimmed V and J ends, which lost 5 bases and 0 bases, there was a span of 14 bases. The V gene's germline CDR1 is MGHRA and CDR2 YSYEKL. CDR3 protein: CASSERQAGSNQPQHF. In nucleotides, the CDR3 is TGCGCCAGCAGCGAAAGGCAGGCTGGTAGCAATCAGCCCCAGCATTTT.